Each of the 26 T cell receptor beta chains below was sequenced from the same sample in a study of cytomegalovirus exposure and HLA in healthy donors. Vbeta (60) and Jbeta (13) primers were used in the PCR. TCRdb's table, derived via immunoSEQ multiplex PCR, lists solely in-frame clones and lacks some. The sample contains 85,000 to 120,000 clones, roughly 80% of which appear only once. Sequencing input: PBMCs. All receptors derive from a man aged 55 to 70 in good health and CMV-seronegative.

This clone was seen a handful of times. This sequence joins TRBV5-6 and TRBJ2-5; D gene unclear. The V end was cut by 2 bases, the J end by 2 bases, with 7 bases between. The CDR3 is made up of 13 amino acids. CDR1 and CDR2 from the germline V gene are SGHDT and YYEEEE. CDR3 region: CASSLTWQETQYF. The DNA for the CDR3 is TGTGCCAGCAGCTTAACATGGCAAGAGACCCAGTACTTC.

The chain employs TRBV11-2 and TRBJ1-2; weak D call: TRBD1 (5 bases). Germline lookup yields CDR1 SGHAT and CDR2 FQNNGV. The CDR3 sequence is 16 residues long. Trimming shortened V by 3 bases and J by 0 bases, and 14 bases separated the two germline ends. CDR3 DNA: TGTGCCAGCAGCTTGACTTCAGGGTATACTAACTATGGCTACACCTTC. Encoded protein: CASSLTSGYTNYGYTF. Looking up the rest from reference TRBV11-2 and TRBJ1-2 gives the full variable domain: EAGVAQSPRYKIIEKRQSVAFWCNPISGHATLYWYQQILGQGPKLLIQFQNNGVVDDSQLPKDRFSAERLKGVDSTLKIQPAKLEDSAVYLCASSLTSGYTNYGYTFGSGTRLTVV.

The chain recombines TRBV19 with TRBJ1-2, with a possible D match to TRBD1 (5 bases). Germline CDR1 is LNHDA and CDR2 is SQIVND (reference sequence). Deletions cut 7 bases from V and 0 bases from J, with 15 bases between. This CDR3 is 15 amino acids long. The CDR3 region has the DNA TGTGCCAGTACCCCTCCAGGACATCCTAACTATGGCTACACCTTC. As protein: CASTPPGHPNYGYTF. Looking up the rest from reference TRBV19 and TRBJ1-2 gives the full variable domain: DGGITQSPKYLFRKEGQNVTLSCEQNLNHDAMYWYRQDPGQGLRLIYYSQIVNDFQKGDIAEGYSVSREKKESFPLTVTSAQKNPTAFYLCASTPPGHPNYGYTFGSGTRLTVV.

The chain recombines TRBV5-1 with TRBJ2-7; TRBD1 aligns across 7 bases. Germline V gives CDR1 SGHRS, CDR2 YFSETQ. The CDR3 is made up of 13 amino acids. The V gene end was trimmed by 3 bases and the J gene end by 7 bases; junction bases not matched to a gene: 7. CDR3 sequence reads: CASSSGTAWEQYF. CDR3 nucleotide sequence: TGCGCCAGCAGCTCTGGGACAGCCTGGGAGCAGTACTTC.

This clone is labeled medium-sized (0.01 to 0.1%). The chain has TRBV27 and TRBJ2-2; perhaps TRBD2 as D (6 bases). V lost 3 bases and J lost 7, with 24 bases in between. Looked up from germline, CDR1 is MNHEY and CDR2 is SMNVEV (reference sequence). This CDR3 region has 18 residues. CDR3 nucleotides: TGTGCCAGCAGTTTTGGGTACCTTATTGGGACTCACGACGGGGAGCTGTTTTTT. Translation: CASSFGYLIGTHDGELFF.

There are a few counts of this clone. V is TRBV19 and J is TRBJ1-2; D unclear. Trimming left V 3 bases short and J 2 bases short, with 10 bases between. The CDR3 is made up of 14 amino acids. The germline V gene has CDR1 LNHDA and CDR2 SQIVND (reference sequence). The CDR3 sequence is CASSILGGNYGYTF. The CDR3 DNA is TGTGCCAGTAGTATCCTCGGCGGGAACTATGGCTACACCTTC.

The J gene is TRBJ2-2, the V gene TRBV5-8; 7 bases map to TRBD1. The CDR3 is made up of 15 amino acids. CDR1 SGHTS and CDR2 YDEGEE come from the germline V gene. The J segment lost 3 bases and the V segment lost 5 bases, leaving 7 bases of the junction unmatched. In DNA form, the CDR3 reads TGTGCCAGCAGGAGCCGGGACAGACACACCGGGGAGCTGTTTTTT. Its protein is CASRSRDRHTGELFF.

The CDR3, as DNA: TGTGCCAGCAGTTACGGCCGGACAGGGAGGGACACCATATATTTT. It specifies CASSYGRTGRDTIYF. V gene TRBV6-6 combines with J gene TRBJ1-3, with 8 bases lining up with TRBD1. Germline V gives CDR1 MNHNY, CDR2 SVGAGI (reference sequence). The CDR3 consists of 15 residues. The ends lost 2 bases at V and 8 bases at J; junction bases unmatched: 8.

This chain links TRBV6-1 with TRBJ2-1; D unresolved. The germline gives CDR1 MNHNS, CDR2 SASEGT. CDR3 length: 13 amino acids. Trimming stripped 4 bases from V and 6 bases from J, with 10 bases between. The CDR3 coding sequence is TGTGCCAGCAGTGTCCTCGCAGGCAATGAGCAGTTCTTC. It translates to CASSVLAGNEQFF.

CDR3 sequence (DNA): TGTGCCAGCAGTCTGACAGTGCATGGGAAGCCCCAGCATTTT. Its protein product is CASSLTVHGKPQHF. The V and J genes are TRBV6-5 and TRBJ1-5; D possibly corresponds to TRBD1 (5 bases). The CDR3 consists of 14 residues. V lost 5 bases and J lost 8, with 16 bases in between. The germline CDR1 and CDR2 sequences are MNHEY and SVGAGI.

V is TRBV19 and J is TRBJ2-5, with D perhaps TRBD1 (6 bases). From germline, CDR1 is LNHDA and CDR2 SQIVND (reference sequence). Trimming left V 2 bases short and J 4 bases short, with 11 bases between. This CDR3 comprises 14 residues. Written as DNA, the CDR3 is TGTGCCAGTAGTATAAGGGGGACGGTAGAGACCCAGTACTTC. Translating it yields CASSIRGTVETQYF.

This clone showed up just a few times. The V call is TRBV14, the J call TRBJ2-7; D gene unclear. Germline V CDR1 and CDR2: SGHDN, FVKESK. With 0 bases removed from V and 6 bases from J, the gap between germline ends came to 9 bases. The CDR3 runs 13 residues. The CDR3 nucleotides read TGTGCCAGCAGCCAAGAAGTAGGCGGCGAGCAGTACGTC. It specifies CASSQEVGGEQYV.

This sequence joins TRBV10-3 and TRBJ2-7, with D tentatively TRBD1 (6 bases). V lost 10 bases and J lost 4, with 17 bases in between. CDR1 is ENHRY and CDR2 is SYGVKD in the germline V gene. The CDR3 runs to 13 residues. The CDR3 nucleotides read TGTGCCACCAAGGGACACGGGCTTTACGAGCAGTACGTC. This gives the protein CATKGHGLYEQYV.

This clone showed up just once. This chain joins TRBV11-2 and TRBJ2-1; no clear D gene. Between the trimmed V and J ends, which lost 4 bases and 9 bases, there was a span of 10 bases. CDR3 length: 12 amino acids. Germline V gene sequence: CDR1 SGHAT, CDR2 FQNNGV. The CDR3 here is CASSSIPGEQFF. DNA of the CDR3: TGTGCCAGCAGCTCGATTCCGGGTGAGCAGTTCTTC.

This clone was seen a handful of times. The CDR3 loop reads CASSLEGQGNSPLHF. In DNA, the CDR3 is TGCGCCAGCAGCTTGGAGGGGCAGGGTAATTCACCCCTCCACTTT. The genes are TRBV5-1 and TRBJ1-6; D is perhaps TRBD1 (5 bases). Germline CDR1 and CDR2: SGHRS and YFSETQ. The ends were cut back, 0 bases at V and 6 bases at J, with 10 bases in the middle. The CDR3 is made up of 15 amino acids.

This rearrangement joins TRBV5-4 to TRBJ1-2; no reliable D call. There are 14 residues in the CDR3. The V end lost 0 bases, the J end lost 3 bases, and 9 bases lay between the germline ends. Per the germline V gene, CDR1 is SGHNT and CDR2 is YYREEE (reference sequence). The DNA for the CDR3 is TGTGCCAGCAGCTTGGAGAGGGTGGACTATGGCTACACCTTC. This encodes CASSLERVDYGYTF.

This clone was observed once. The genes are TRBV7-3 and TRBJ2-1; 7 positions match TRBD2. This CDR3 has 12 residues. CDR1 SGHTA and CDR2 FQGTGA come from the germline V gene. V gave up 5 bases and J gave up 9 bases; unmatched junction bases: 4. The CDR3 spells CASSKGGVEQFF. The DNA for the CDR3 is TGTGCCAGCAGCAAGGGAGGGGTTGAGCAGTTCTTC.

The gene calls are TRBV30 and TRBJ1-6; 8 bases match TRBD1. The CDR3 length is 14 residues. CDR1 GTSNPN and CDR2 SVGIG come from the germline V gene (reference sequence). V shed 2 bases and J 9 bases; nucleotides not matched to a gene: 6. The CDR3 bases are TGTGCCTGGAGTCCGGACAGGGAAACTTCACCCCTCCACTTT. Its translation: CAWSPDRETSPLHF.

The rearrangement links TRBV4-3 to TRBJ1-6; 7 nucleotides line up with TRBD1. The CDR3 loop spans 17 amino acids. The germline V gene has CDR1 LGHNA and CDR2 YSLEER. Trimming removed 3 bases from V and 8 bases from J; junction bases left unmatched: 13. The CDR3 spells CASSQMTGFGVDSPLHF. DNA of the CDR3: TGCGCCAGCAGCCAGATGACAGGGTTCGGTGTGGATTCACCCCTCCACTTT.

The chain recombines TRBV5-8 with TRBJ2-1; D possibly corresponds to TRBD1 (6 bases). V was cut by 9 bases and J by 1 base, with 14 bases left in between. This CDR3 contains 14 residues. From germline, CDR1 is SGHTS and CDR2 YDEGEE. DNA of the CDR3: TGTGCCAATCCGACAGGTTATTCCTACAATGAGCAGTTCTTC. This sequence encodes CANPTGYSYNEQFF.

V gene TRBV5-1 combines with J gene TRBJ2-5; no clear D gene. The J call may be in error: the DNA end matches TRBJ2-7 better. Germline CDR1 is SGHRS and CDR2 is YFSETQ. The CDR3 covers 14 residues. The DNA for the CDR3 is TGCGCCAGCAGCCAAGACCCACACTACTACGAGCAGTACTTC. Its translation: CASSQDPHYYEQYF.

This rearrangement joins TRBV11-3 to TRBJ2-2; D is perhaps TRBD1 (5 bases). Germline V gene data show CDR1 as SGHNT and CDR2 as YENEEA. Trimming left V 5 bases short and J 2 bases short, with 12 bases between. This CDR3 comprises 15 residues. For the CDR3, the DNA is TGTGCCAGCAGCCAGGGAACCGCCAACACCGGGGAGCTGTTTTTT. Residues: CASSQGTANTGELFF.

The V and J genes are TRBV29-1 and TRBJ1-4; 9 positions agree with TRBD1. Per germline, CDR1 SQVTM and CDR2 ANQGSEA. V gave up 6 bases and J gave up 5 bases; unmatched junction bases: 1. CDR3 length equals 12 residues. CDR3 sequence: CSVGTGNEKLFF. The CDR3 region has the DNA TGCAGCGTCGGGACAGGGAATGAAAAACTGTTTTTT.

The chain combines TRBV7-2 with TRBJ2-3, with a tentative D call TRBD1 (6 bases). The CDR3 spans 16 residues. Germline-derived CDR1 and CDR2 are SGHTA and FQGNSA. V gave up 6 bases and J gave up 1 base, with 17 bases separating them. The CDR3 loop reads CASRAGTPRGTDTQYF. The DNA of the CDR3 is TGTGCCAGCAGGGCCGGGACACCGCGCGGCACAGATACGCAGTATTTT.

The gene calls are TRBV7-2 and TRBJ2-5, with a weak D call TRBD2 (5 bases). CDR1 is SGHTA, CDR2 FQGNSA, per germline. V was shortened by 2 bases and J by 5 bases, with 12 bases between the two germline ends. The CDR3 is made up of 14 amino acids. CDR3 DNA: TGTGCCAGCAGCTTAAGCGGCCTGAGGGAGACCCAGTACTTC. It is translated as CASSLSGLRETQYF.

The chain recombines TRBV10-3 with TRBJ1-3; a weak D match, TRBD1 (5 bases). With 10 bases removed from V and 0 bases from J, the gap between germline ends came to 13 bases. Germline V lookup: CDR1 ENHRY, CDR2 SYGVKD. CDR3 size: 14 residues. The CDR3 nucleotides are TGTGCCACGGGAGACAGTAGCTCTGGAAACACCATATATTTT. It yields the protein CATGDSSSGNTIYF.